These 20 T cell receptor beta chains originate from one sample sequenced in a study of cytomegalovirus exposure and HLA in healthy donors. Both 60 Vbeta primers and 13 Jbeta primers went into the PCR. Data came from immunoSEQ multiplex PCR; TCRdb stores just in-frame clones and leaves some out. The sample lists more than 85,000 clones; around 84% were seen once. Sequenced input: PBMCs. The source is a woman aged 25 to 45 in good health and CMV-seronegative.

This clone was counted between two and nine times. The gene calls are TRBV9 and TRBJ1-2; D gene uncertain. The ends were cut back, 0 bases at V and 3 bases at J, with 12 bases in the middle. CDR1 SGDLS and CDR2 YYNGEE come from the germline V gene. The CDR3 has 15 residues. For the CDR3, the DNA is TGTGCCAGCAGCGTAGCATACAAAGAGGACTATGGCTACACCTTC. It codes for CASSVAYKEDYGYTF. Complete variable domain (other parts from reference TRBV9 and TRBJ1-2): DSGVTQTPKHLITATGQRVTLRCSPRSGDLSVYWYQQSLDQGLQFLIQYYNGEERAKGNILERFSAQQFPDLHSELNLSSLELGDSALYFCASSVAYKEDYGYTFGSGTRLTVV.

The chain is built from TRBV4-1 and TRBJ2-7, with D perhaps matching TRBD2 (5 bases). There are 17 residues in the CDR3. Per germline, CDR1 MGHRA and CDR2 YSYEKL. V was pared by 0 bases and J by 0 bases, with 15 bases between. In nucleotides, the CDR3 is TGCGCCAGCAGCCAAGATCCGATTGAGCGGTCCTCCTACGAGCAGTACTTC. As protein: CASSQDPIERSSYEQYF.

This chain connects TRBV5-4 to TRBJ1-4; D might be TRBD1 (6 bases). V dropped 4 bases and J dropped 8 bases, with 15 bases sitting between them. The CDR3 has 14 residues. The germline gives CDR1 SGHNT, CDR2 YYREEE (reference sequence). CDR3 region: CASSHGLRGEKLFF. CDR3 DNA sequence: TGTGCCAGCAGCCATGGGCTGAGGGGGGAAAAACTGTTTTTT.

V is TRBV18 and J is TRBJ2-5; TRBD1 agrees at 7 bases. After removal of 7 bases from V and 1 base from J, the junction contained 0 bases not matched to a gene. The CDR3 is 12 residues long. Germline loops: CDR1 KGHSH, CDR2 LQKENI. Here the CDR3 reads CASWTGQETQYF. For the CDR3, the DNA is TGTGCCAGCTGGACAGGCCAAGAGACCCAGTACTTC.

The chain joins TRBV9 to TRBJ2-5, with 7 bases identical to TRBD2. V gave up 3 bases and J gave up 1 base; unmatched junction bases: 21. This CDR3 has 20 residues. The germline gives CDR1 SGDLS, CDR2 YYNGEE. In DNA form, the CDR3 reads TGTGCCAGCAGCGACCCCTCTACGGGGACTACACTATCACCCCAAGAGACCCAGTACTTC. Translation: CASSDPSTGTTLSPQETQYF.

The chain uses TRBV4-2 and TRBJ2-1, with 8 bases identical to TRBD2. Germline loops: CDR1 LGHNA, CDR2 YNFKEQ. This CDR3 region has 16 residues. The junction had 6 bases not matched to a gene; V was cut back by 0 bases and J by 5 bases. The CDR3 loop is CASSQDQLAEDNEQFF. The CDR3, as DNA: TGTGCCAGCAGCCAAGATCAACTAGCGGAGGACAATGAGCAGTTCTTC.

CDR3 sequence reads: CASSLGSRGRNEQFF. The CDR3 nucleotides read TGTGCCAGCAGCTTAGGCTCCAGGGGGCGGAATGAGCAGTTCTTC. The chain links TRBV7-9 to TRBJ2-1, with 8 nucleotides matching TRBD1. The length of the CDR3 is 15 residues. Germline CDR1 is SEHNR and CDR2 is FQNEAQ (reference sequence). V shed 1 base, J shed 7 bases, and the junction held 6 bases outside the gene matches.

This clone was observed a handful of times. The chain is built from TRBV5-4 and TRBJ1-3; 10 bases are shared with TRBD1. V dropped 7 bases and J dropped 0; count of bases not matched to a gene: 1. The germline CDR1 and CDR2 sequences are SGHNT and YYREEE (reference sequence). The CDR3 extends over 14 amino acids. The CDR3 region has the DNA TGTGCCAGCCGGGACAGGGGCTCTGGAAACACCATATATTTT. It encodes CASRDRGSGNTIYF.

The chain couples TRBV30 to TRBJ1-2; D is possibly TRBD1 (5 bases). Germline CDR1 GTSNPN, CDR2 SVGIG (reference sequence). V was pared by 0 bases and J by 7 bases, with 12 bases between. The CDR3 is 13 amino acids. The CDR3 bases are TGTGCCTGGAGTGTAGGAGGCGGGGGTGGCTACACCTTC. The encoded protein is CAWSVGGGGGYTF.

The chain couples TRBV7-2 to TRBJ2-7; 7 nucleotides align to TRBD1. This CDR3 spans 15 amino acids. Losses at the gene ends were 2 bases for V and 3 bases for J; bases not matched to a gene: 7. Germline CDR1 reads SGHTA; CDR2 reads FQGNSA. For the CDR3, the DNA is TGTGCCAGCAGCTTATCCGGGACAGAGCGCTACGAGCAGTACTTC. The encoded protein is CASSLSGTERYEQYF.

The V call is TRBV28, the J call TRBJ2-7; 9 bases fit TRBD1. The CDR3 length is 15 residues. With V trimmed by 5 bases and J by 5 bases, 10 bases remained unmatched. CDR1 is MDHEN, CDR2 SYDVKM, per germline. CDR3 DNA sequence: TGTGCCAGCAGTCCCCGGGACAGGGTCGCGAACGAGCAGTACTTC. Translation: CASSPRDRVANEQYF.

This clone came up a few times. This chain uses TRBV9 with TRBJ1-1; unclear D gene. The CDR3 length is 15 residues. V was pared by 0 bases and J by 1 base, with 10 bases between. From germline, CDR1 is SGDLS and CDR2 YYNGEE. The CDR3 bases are TGTGCCAGCAGCGTAGACAGCGGAGGGAACACTGAAGCTTTCTTT. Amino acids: CASSVDSGGNTEAFF.

CDR3 nucleotides: TGTGCCAGCAGCTTAGTTGACGGGAGCACCGGGGAGCTGTTTTTT. Protein: CASSLVDGSTGELFF. The rearrangement uses TRBV7-2 and TRBJ2-2; D possibly corresponds to TRBD2 (6 bases). CDR1 is SGHTA, CDR2 FQGNSA, per germline. With 1 base removed from V and 4 bases from J, the gap between germline ends came to 10 bases. The CDR3 consists of 15 residues.

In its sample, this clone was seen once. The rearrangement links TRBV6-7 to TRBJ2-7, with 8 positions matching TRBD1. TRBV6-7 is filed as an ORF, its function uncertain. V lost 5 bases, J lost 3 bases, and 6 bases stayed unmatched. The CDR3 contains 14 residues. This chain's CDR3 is CASSAGTGLYEQYF. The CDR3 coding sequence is TGTGCCAGCAGTGCCGGGACAGGTCTCTACGAGCAGTACTTC.

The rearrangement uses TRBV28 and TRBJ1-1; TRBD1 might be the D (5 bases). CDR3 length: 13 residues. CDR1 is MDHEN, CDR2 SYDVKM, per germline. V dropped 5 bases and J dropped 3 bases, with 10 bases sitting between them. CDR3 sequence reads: CASSTGGDTEAFF. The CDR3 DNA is TGTGCCAGCAGTACCGGGGGGGACACTGAAGCTTTCTTT. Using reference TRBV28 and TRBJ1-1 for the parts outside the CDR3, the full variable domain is DVKVTQSSRYLVKRTGEKVFLECVQDMDHENMFWYRQDPGLGLRLIYFSYDVKMKEKGDIPEGYSVSREKKERFSLILESASTNQTSMYLCASSTGGDTEAFFGQGTRLTVV.

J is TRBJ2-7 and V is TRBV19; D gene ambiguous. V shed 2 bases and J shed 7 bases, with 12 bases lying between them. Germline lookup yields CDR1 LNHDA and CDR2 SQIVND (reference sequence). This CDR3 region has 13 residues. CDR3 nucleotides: TGTGCCAGTAGTATATCCATGCTCTATGAGCAGTACTTC. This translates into CASSISMLYEQYF.

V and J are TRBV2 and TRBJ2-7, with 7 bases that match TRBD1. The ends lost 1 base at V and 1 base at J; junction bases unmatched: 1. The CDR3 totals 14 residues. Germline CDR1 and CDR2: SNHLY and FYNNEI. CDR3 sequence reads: CASSEGTGSYEQYF. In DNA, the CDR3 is TGTGCCAGCAGTGAAGGGACAGGATCCTACGAGCAGTACTTC.

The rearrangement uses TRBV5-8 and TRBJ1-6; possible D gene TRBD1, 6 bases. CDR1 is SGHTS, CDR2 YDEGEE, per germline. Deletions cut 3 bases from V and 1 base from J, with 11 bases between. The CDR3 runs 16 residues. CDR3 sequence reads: CASSSTTGSYNSPLHF. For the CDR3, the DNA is TGTGCCAGCAGCTCGACTACAGGGTCCTATAATTCACCCCTCCACTTT.

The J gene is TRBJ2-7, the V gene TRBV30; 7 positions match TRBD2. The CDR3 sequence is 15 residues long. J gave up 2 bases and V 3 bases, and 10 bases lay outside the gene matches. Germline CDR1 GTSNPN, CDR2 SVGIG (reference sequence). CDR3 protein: CAWRPAASGTYEQYF. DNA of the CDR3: TGTGCCTGGAGACCCGCGGCTAGCGGAACCTACGAGCAGTACTTC.

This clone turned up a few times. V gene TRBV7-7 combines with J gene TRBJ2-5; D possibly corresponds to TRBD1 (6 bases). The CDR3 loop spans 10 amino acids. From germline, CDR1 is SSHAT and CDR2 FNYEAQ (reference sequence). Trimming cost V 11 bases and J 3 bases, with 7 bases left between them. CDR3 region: CAAGEETQYF. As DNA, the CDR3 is TGTGCCGCAGGGGAAGAGACCCAGTACTTC.